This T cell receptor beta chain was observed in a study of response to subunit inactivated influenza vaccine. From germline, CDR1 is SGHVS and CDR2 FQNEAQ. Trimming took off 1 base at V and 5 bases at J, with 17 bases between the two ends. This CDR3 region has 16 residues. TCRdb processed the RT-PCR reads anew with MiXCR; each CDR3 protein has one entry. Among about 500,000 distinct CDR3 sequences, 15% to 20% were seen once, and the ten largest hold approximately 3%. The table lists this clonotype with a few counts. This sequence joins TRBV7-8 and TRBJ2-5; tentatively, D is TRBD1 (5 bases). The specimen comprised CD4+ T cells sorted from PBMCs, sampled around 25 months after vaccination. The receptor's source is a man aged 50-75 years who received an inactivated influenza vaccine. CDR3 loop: CASSLVAIQGLETQYF. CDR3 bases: TGTGCCAGCAGCTTAGTCGCGATCCAGGGTTTGGAGACCCAGTACTTC.